These 28 T cell receptor beta chains were sequenced from one sample in a study of blood T cell repertoires in COVID-19 (dated by TCRdb to the early 2020s). The library was generated by the immunoSEQ multiplex PCR assay. TCRdb holds this immuneACCESS table with in-frame rearrangements only. Some clones are missing; in checked studies, unresolved V genes explain under half, and the rest has no known cause. Recorded for this sample are some 240,000 clones; 84% of them occurred a single time. The ten biggest clones cover more than 9% of the sample. Sequencing was performed on peripheral blood. Receptor source: a man between 50 and 59 years old with active or convalescent COVID-19.

The chain links TRBV15 to TRBJ1-2; 9 bases fit TRBD1. Trimming removed 0 bases from V and 8 bases from J; junction bases left unmatched: 7. Looked up from germline, CDR1 is LNHNV and CDR2 is YYDKDF (reference sequence). CDR3 length: 15 amino acids. CDR3: CATSRDWGTGSGYTF. The CDR3 DNA is TGTGCCACCAGCAGAGACTGGGGGACAGGGTCGGGCTACACCTTC.

The sample holds one count of this clone. This chain uses TRBV5-1 with TRBJ2-1; 13 bases are a match to TRBD2. CDR1 SGHRS and CDR2 YFSETQ come from the germline V gene. This CDR3 region has 18 residues. Trimming took 0 bases from V and 1 from J; bases not matched to a gene: 4. The CDR3 region has the DNA TGCGCCAGCAGCTTGGACCGGACTAGCGGGGGTTCCTACAATGAGCAGTTCTTC. Encoded protein: CASSLDRTSGGSYNEQFF.

The chain is built from TRBV19 and TRBJ2-1, with 7 nucleotides matching TRBD2. With V trimmed by 3 bases and J by 10 bases, 6 bases remained unmatched. This CDR3 region has 13 residues. Germline V CDR1 and CDR2: LNHDA, SQIVND (reference sequence). In DNA form, the CDR3 reads TGTGCCAGTAGTATCCGGGGGGTTGGGGAGCAGTTCTTC. Protein product: CASSIRGVGEQFF. The full variable domain, rest sourced from reference TRBV19 and TRBJ2-1, is DGGITQSPKYLFRKEGQNVTLSCEQNLNHDAMYWYRQDPGQGLRLIYYSQIVNDFQKGDIAEGYSVSREKKESFPLTVTSAQKNPTAFYLCASSIRGVGEQFFGPGTRLTVL.

Concerning this clone: The germline gene is not matched at one end of the junction; a read error may be the cause. The chain couples TRBV2 to TRBJ1-2, with a weak D call TRBD1 (6 bases). The CDR3 spans 14 residues. The germline V gene encodes CDR1 SNHLY and CDR2 FYNNEI. DNA of the CDR3: TGTGCCAGCAGTGCGGACAGAGCGAACTCTGGCTACACCTTC. Translated, it gives CASSADRANSGYTF.

This clone was recorded only once. The J gene is TRBJ2-1, the V gene TRBV5-1; 7 bases fit TRBD2. The CDR3 extends over 13 amino acids. Trimming took 2 bases from V and 8 from J; bases not matched to a gene: 4. Germline loops: CDR1 SGHRS, CDR2 YFSETQ. CDR3 bases: TGCGCCAGCAGCTTTGAAGCGGGGTATGAGCAGTTCTTC. As protein: CASSFEAGYEQFF.

This rearrangement joins TRBV29-1 to TRBJ2-1; 9 bases fit TRBD1. The CDR3 consists of 14 residues. Germline V CDR1 and CDR2: SQVTM, ANQGSEA. V lost 5 bases and J lost 4; bases outside the gene matches: 6. CDR3 nucleotides: TGCAGCGTTCTCCCGGGACAGGGATACAATGAGCAGTTCTTC. It is translated as CSVLPGQGYNEQFF.

This clone was seen a few times. The genes are TRBV18 and TRBJ1-4; 7 nucleotides align to TRBD1. The CDR3 spans 15 residues. V was pared by 6 bases and J by 7 bases, with 11 bases of the junction left unmatched. Germline V gene sequence: CDR1 KGHSH, CDR2 LQKENI. CDR3 in amino acids: CASSPTGALAEKLFF. The CDR3, as DNA: TGTGCCAGCTCCCCAACAGGGGCCCTAGCTGAAAAACTGTTTTTT. Full variable domain (missing parts from reference TRBV18 and TRBJ1-4): NAGVMQNPRHLVRRRGQEARLRCSPMKGHSHVYWYRQLPEEGLKFMVYLQKENIIDESGMPKERFSAEFPKEGPSILRIQQVVRGDSAAYFCASSPTGALAEKLFFGSGTQLSVL.

This chain uses TRBV27 with TRBJ2-1, with a possible D match to TRBD1 (6 bases). With 5 bases removed from V and 4 bases from J, the gap between germline ends came to 15 bases. Germline loops: CDR1 MNHEY, CDR2 SMNVEV (reference sequence). The CDR3 spans 15 residues. The CDR3 region is CASSPRRGRYNEQFF. In DNA form, the CDR3 reads TGTGCCAGCAGTCCCCGCAGGGGAAGGTACAATGAGCAGTTCTTC.

V is TRBV21-1 and J is TRBJ1-1; the table's D call TRBD1 went unverified against the DNA. TRBV21-1 is a listed pseudogene. CDR3 length equals 15 residues. The DNA for the CDR3 is TGTGCCAGCAGCAAAGAGCCCAGGGTGAACACTGAAGCTTTCTTT. It encodes CASSKEPRVNTEAFF.

This clone was detected ten times or more. Distinct nucleotide sequences in the sample also encode this CDR3. This chain uses TRBV7-2 with TRBJ2-7, with 7 nucleotides matching TRBD2. Germline CDR1 and CDR2: SGHTA and FQGNSA. There are 13 residues in the CDR3. V dropped 3 bases and J dropped 3; count of bases not matched to a gene: 2. The CDR3 sequence is CASSLGRVYEQYF. CDR3 DNA sequence: TGTGCCAGCAGCTTGGGGAGGGTCTACGAGCAGTACTTC.

The V and J genes are TRBV9 and TRBJ2-1; the match to TRBD2 covers 11 bases. The CDR3 covers 16 residues. V trimming: 4 bases; J trimming: 4 bases; junction bases outside the gene matches: 7. Germline CDR1 is SGDLS and CDR2 is YYNGEE. The CDR3 DNA is TGTGCCAGCAGCCCAAGACTAGCGGGGATATACAATGAGCAGTTCTTC. Amino acid sequence: CASSPRLAGIYNEQFF.

The chain joins TRBV15 to TRBJ2-7, with TRBD1 as a possible D gene (5 bases). V lost 0 bases and J 5 bases, leaving 11 bases between the germline ends. CDR3 length: 14 amino acids. Germline V CDR1 and CDR2: LNHNV, YYDKDF (reference sequence). In DNA, the CDR3 is TGTGCCACCAGCAGAGATGGGTGGGGCCACGAGCAGTACTTC. Protein sequence: CATSRDGWGHEQYF.

CDR3 residues: CASSLEAGTEAFF. CDR3 coding DNA: TGTGCCAGCAGCTTAGAGGCAGGAACTGAAGCTTTCTTT. This chain uses TRBV11-3 with TRBJ1-1, with D unclear. The CDR3 is 13 residues long. The V end was cut by 0 bases, the J end by 5 bases, with 7 bases between. The germline gives CDR1 SGHNT, CDR2 YENEEA.

The chain employs TRBV21-1 and TRBJ1-3. TRBV21-1 is classified as a pseudogene. This CDR3 spans 17 amino acids. The CDR3 sequence is CASSKGILGRDENTIYF. The CDR3 DNA follows: TGTGCCAGCAGCAAAGGAATTTTGGGGAGGGATGAAAACACCATATATTTT.

The J gene is TRBJ2-5, the V gene TRBV29-1; no definite D call. Germline lookup yields CDR1 SQVTM and CDR2 ANQGSEA. The CDR3 has 15 amino acids. V dropped 6 bases and J dropped 2 bases, with 19 bases sitting between them. CDR3 region: CSVLPHDGDQETQYF. The CDR3 bases are TGCAGCGTCTTACCTCACGACGGAGATCAAGAGACCCAGTACTTC.

This rearrangement joins TRBV11-2 to TRBJ2-1; D is possibly TRBD1 (5 bases). Trimming removed 1 base from V and 8 bases from J, with 18 bases in between. CDR1 SGHAT and CDR2 FQNNGV come from the germline V gene. The CDR3 runs 16 residues. CDR3 in amino acids: CASSLGFGQSFHEQFF. The CDR3, as DNA: TGTGCCAGCAGCTTAGGATTCGGACAATCTTTCCATGAGCAGTTCTTC.

V is TRBV27 and J is TRBJ1-3; no definite D call. Trimming pared 4 bases from V and 0 bases from J, leaving 10 bases between. The CDR3 has 15 residues. Germline assignment: CDR1 MNHEY and CDR2 SMNVEV (reference sequence). CDR3 residues: CASSSDAGSGNTIYF. For the CDR3, the DNA is TGTGCCAGCAGTTCGGATGCAGGCTCTGGAAACACCATATATTTT.

This chain connects TRBV5-1 to TRBJ2-2; perhaps TRBD1 as D (5 bases). In germline, CDR1 is SGHRS, CDR2 YFSETQ. V dropped 0 bases and J dropped 4 bases, with 16 bases sitting between them. The CDR3 length is 17 residues. The CDR3 loop reads CASSLAVAGPSTGELFF. The CDR3, as DNA: TGCGCCAGCAGCTTGGCCGTGGCAGGGCCAAGCACCGGGGAGCTGTTTTTT.

The chain carries TRBV28 and TRBJ1-2, with TRBD1 as a possible D gene (6 bases). The CDR3 is 13 amino acids. The V and J ends lost 2 bases and 5 bases respectively, with 9 bases between them. Germline assignment: CDR1 MDHEN and CDR2 SYDVKM. This CDR3 is CASSLRTAYGYTF. CDR3 DNA sequence: TGTGCCAGCAGTTTAAGGACAGCTTATGGCTACACCTTC.

This chain connects TRBV6-5 to TRBJ1-2, with D perhaps TRBD1 (6 bases). The germline V gene has CDR1 MNHEY and CDR2 SVGAGI. The CDR3 is made up of 16 amino acids. V was clipped by 3 bases and J by 4 bases, with 18 bases between them. CDR3 nucleotide sequence: TGTGCCAGCAGTTATAATGGGGACACAGTGGGCTATGGCTACACCTTC. Protein product: CASSYNGDTVGYGYTF.

J is TRBJ2-2 and V is TRBV11-3, with D perhaps TRBD1 (5 bases). Looked up from germline, CDR1 is SGHNT and CDR2 is YENEEA. The CDR3 has 13 amino acids. V was trimmed by 3 bases and J by 7 bases, leaving 9 bases between them. For the CDR3, the DNA is TGTGCCAGCAGCTTGGTCAGGGACGGGGAGCTGTTTTTT. This translates into CASSLVRDGELFF.

J is TRBJ2-5 and V is TRBV9, with 9 bases fitting TRBD2. Trimming at V came to 3 bases and at J to 2 bases, leaving 5 bases not matched to a gene. Germline CDR1 reads SGDLS; CDR2 reads YYNGEE. CDR3 length: 15 amino acids. The CDR3 nucleotides are TGTGCCAGCAGCGAAGGGACTAGCCTGCAAGAGACCCAGTACTTC. It translates to CASSEGTSLQETQYF.

The rearrangement links TRBV6-2 or TRBV6-3 to TRBJ2-7, with D uncertain. The CDR3 runs to 14 residues. Germline V gene sequence: CDR1 MNHEY, CDR2 SVGEGT. Deletions cut 5 bases from V and 2 bases from J, with 13 bases between. CDR3 in amino acids: CASSESVFAYEQYF. For the CDR3, the DNA is TGTGCCAGCAGTGAGTCCGTATTTGCCTACGAGCAGTACTTC.

The V gene is TRBV2, the J gene TRBJ1-1; TRBD1 agrees at 7 bases. CDR3 size: 14 residues. The V and J ends lost 5 bases and 0 bases, in that order; junction bases with no gene match: 3. Looked up from germline, CDR1 is SNHLY and CDR2 is FYNNEI. CDR3 DNA sequence: TGTGCCAGCAGTAAGGGACAGCTGAACACTGAAGCTTTCTTT. Translating gives CASSKGQLNTEAFF. The complete variable domain, with remaining parts taken from reference TRBV2 and TRBJ1-1, reads EPEVTQTPSHQVTQMGQEVILRCVPISNHLYFYWYRQILGQKVEFLVSFYNNEISEKSEIFDDQFSVERPDGSNFTLKIRSTKLEDSAMYFCASSKGQLNTEAFFGQGTRLTVV.

This clone was recorded only once. V is TRBV18 and J is TRBJ2-7, with D maybe TRBD1 (5 bases). The V and J ends lost 2 bases and 3 bases respectively, with 11 bases between them. From germline, CDR1 is KGHSH and CDR2 LQKENI. CDR3 length: 14 amino acids. CDR3 loop: CASSPGRVDYEQYF. DNA of the CDR3: TGTGCCAGCTCACCAGGCAGGGTCGACTACGAGCAGTACTTC.

Note on this clone: This same CDR3 is encoded by further DNA sequences in the sample. CDR3 bases: TGTGCCAGCAGTTACAGTGGAGGTCTAGCCAAAAACATTCAGTACTTC. As protein: CASSYSGGLAKNIQYF. The chain carries TRBV6-5 and TRBJ2-4; a weak D match, TRBD2 (5 bases). Trimming took 2 bases from V and 0 from J, leaving 11 bases between them. Germline V CDR1 and CDR2: MNHEY, SVGAGI. This CDR3 spans 16 amino acids.

The chain recombines TRBV27 with TRBJ1-6, with TRBD1 matching 8 bases. CDR3 length equals 14 residues. Germline CDR1 reads MNHEY; CDR2 reads SMNVEV (reference sequence). V dropped 4 bases and J dropped 10; count of bases not matched to a gene: 6. The CDR3 coding sequence is TGTGCCAGCAGTTCTACAGGGGGGTACTCACCCCTCCACTTT. Protein sequence: CASSSTGGYSPLHF.

This clone was observed a few times. The rearrangement joins TRBV2 to TRBJ1-4, with TRBD1 identical over 7 bases. The J segment lost 6 bases and the V segment lost 4 bases, leaving 8 bases of the junction unmatched. This CDR3 has 15 residues. Per germline, CDR1 SNHLY and CDR2 FYNNEI. The CDR3 sequence: CASSVTGVLYEKLFF. DNA of the CDR3: TGTGCCAGCAGTGTTACAGGGGTTCTGTATGAAAAACTGTTTTTT.